The present entry profiles one TCR beta chain with its context. Its cognate antigen is unknown. Graft tissue processing released intraepithelial and lamina propria lymphocytes. Profiled with immunoSEQ multiplex PCR; TCRdb holds only in-frame clones, not every one. This table has roughly 16,000 clones, approximately 83% appearing once. The data were obtained in a study of graft-versus-host responses after intestinal transplantation. Study summary: Once they had received anti-thymocyte globulin induction, all recipients took tacrolimus and steroids for approximately 3 years.

The CDR3 loop spans 16 amino acids. Trimming pared 3 bases from V and 4 bases from J, leaving 16 bases between. The V gene's germline CDR1 is SGHRS and CDR2 YFSETQ. Findings and limits, study-wide: Early post-transplant HvG declines tracked with peak circulating GvH clone levels. Patients who carried graft-donor T cell macrochimerism also had high graft-versus-host to host-versus-graft clonal ratios in their allografts. The recipient marrow held GvH clones, and some of them showed up first in ileum or blood.

V is TRBV5-1 and J is TRBJ1-4; D possibly corresponds to TRBD1 (5 bases). This TCR was recovered from a human patient who received an intestinal transplant, so some T cells may come from the graft donor. The material was ileum tissue, obtained approximately 83 weeks after intestinal transplantation. CDR3 sequence: CASSSNPDTVNEKLFF. In DNA, the CDR3 is TGCGCCAGCAGCTCGAATCCGGACACCGTTAATGAAAAACTGTTTTTT. Complete variable domain (other parts from reference TRBV5-1 and TRBJ1-4): KAGVTQTPRYLIKTRGQQVTLSCSPISGHRSVSWYQQTPGQGLQFLFEYFSETQRNKGNFPGRFSGRQFSNSRSEMNVSTLELGDSALYLCASSSNPDTVNEKLFFGSGTQLSVL.